This T cell receptor (beta chain) was retrieved from a study of blood T cells in healthy people across ages. Whole-study results and caveats: Observed TCR beta diversity per million T cells went down as age went up. This fall followed a roughly linear course with age.

For this clonotype: Its target is not known.

For the second PCR, which ran for roughly 7 to 11 cycles, a sample-barcoded 5' primer and a J-beta primer mix were used. Every cDNA was tagged by a template-switch adaptor with 12 random nucleotides. TCRdb ran MiXCR on the 5' RACE reads and lists one entry per CDR3 protein. Of around 1,000,000 distinct CDR3 sequences listed, more than 30% were seen once; the top ten hold around 13%. The authors drew 7.5 to 10 milliliters of peripheral blood from each donor. V lost 4 bases, J lost 3 bases, and 7 bases stayed unmatched. This CDR3 region has 17 residues. Germline CDR1 is KGHDR and CDR2 is SFDVKD. The rearrangement links TRBV24-1 to TRBJ2-5; the match to TRBD2 covers 13 bases. Sample: blood. The clonotype originates from a man aged 18-30 years in good health. The CDR3 sequence is CATSESGTSGEKETQYF. The CDR3 DNA follows: TGTGCCACCAGTGAGAGCGGGACTAGCGGGGAAAAAGAGACCCAGTACTTC.